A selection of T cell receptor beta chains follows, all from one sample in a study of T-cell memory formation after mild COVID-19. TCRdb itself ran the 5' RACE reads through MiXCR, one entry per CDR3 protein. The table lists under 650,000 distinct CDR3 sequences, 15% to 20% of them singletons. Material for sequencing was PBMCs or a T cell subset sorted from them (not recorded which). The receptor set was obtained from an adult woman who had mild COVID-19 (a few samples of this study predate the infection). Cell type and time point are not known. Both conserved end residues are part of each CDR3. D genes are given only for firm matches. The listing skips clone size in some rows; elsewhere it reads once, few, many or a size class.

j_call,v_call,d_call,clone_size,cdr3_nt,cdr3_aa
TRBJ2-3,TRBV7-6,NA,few,TGTGCCAGCAGCTTAGGGGGAGGTGGGAGCCCAGATACGCAGTATTTT,CASSLGGGGSPDTQYF
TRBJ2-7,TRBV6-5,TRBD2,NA,TGTGCCAGCAGTAATCCTAGCGGGGTGACCTACGAGCAGTACTTC,CASSNPSGVTYEQYF
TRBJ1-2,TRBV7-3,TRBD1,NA,TGTGCCAGCAGTCAGGACAGGGGGTGGGTGTATGGCTACACCTTC,CASSQDRGWVYGYTF
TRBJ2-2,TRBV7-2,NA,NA,TGTGCCAGCAGCTTAGCTAGAACAGGACCCGCGGCCGGGGAGCTGTTTTTT,CASSLARTGPAAGELFF
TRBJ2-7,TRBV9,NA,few,TGTGCCAGCAGCCCGGGACATAGCTCCTACGAGCAGTACTTC,CASSPGHSSYEQYF
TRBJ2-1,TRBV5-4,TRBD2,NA,TGTGCCAGCAGCTTGGGCGGGAGGGAAGACAATGAGCAGTTCTTC,CASSLGGREDNEQFF
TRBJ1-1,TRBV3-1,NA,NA,TGTGCCAGCAGCCCTGCGACAGAAAACACTGAAGCTTTCTTT,CASSPATENTEAFF
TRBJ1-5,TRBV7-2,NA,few,TGTGCCAGCAGCTTTGTGGGCGGGGGCGTTCAGCCCCAGCATTTT,CASSFVGGGVQPQHF
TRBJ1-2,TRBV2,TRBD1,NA,TGTGCCAGCAGTGAAGAGGGACAGGGAGACTATGGCTACACCTTC,CASSEEGQGDYGYTF
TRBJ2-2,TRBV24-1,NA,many,TGTGCCACCGGGCAGGCATCCACCGGGGAGCTGTTTTTT,CATGQASTGELFF
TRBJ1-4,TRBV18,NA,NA,TGTGCCAGCTCACCCCGGACAGCAACTAATGAAAAACTGTTTTTT,CASSPRTATNEKLFF
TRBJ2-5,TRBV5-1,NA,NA,TGCGCCAGCAGCTTGGAGCCGTCCGAGGAGACCCAGTACTTC,CASSLEPSEETQYF
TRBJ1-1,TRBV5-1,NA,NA,TGCGCCAGCAGCTTGGACGAGGTCCCAAACACTGAAGCTTTCTTT,CASSLDEVPNTEAFF
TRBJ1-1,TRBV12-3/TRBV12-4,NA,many,TGTGCCAGCGGTGGGAACACTGAAGCTTTCTTT,CASGGNTEAFF
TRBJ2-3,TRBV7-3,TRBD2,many,TGTGCCAGCAGCTTGGGCGGGGGTACGCAGTATTTT,CASSLGGGTQYF
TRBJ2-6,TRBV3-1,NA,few,TGTGCCAGCAGCCCGACGGACAGTTCTGGGGCCAACGTCCTGACTTTC,CASSPTDSSGANVLTF
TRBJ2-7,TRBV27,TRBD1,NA,TGTGCCAGCAGGCGATGGGACAGGCGGCACGAGCAGTACTTC,CASRRWDRRHEQYF
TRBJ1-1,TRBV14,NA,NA,TGTGCCAGCAGCCACCTCCCGGGGAACACTGAAGCTTTCTTT,CASSHLPGNTEAFF
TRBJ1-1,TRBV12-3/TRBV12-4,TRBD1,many,TGTGCCAGCAGCTACAGGGGAGGAACAGGTGAAGCTTTCTTT,CASSYRGGTGEAFF
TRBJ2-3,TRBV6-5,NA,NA,TGTGCCAGCAGTTACCGGAGGGAGACAGATACGCAGTATTTT,CASSYRRETDTQYF
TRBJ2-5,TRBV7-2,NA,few,TGTGCCAGCAGCTTACCCCGGGACCGGCTCCGACTGCCAGAGACCCAGTACTTC,CASSLPRDRLRLPETQYF
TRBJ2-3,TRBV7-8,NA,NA,TGTGCCAGCAGCTTAATAATAGCCACAGATACGCAGTATTTT,CASSLIIATDTQYF
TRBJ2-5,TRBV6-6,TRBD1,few,TGTGCCAGCAGTCCTACCGGGACAGGGCAAGAGACCCAGTACTTC,CASSPTGTGQETQYF
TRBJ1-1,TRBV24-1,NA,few,TGTGCCACCAGTGAAGATAAAGAAGTCGCTGAAGCTTTCTTT,CATSEDKEVAEAFF
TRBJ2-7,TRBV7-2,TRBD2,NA,TGTGCCAGCAGCTCGGGAGGTTCCATAGTCCGGCAGTACTTC,CASSSGGSIVRQYF
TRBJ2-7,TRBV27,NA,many,TGTGCCAGCAGTTCCCTCTACGAGCAGTACTTC,CASSSLYEQYF
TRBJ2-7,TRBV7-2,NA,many,TGTGCCAGCAGCCGACCCGGGGCGGGAAGCCACGAGCAGTACTTC,CASSRPGAGSHEQYF
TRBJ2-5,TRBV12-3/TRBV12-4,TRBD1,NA,TGTGCCAGCAGTTTAATGGCAGGGGGAAAGGAGACCCAGTACTTC,CASSLMAGGKETQYF
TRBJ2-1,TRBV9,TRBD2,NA,TGTGCCAGCAGCGTAGTGGGCACTAGCGGGGTGTACAATGAGCAGTTCTTC,CASSVVGTSGVYNEQFF
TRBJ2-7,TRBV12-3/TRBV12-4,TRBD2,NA,TGTGCCAGCAGCTATACCGGGACTAGCAACGAGCAGTACTTC,CASSYTGTSNEQYF
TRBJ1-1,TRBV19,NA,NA,TGTGCCAGTAGTAAGAGTCTGGGGCTGTGGACTGAAGCTTTCTTT,CASSKSLGLWTEAFF
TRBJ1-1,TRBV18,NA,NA,TGTGCCAGCTCACCAGTGGGACGGGACACTGAAGCTTTCTTT,CASSPVGRDTEAFF
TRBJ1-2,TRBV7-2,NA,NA,TGTGCCAGCAGCTTACGGTACGGGAGACAGGCCGACTATGGCTACACCTTC,CASSLRYGRQADYGYTF
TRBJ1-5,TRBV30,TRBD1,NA,TGTGCCTGGAGTACGACATCGGCTGGGGGGACAGCTCTGAGGCATTTT,CAWSTTSAGGTALRHF
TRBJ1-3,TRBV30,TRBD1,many,TGTGCCTGGAGGCTCAACAGGGGATATGGTGGAAACACCATATATTTT,CAWRLNRGYGGNTIYF
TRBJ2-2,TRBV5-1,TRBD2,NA,TGCGCCAGCAGCTTGCTGCGGACTAGCGGGGGGGTTAGCACCGGGGAGCTGTTTTTT,CASSLLRTSGGVSTGELFF
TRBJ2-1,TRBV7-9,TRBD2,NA,TGTGCCAGCAGCATACTAGCGGGGGGGCCAGGCAATGAGCAGTTCTTC,CASSILAGGPGNEQFF